Below are 10 T cell receptor beta chains sequenced from a single sample in a study of radiation and T cells in renal cell carcinoma. Using immunoSEQ multiplex PCR, the repertoire was profiled, and TCRdb retains in-frame clones only, with some absent. The sample lists more than 120,000 clones, approximately 86% occurring once. Time point given: blood 4 weeks post-SBRT, at nephrectomy. Treatment of the sample: 15 Gy SBRT to primary tumor, nephrectomy 4 weeks later. This material consisted of blood, taken from a patient whose treatment included radiotherapy and nephrectomy. The receptors derive from a woman aged 50 to 60 with renal cell carcinoma.

This clone has only a few counts. CDR3 nucleotide sequence: TGTGCCAGCAAGACAGGGGGCTATTACAATGAGCAGTTCTTC. Protein: CASKTGGYYNEQFF. The chain is built from TRBV6-1 and TRBJ2-1; 10 nucleotides line up with TRBD1. After removal of 7 bases from V and 4 bases from J, the junction contained 4 bases not matched to a gene. Germline CDR1 reads MNHNS; CDR2 reads SASEGT. CDR3 length: 14 residues.

The chain links TRBV14 to TRBJ2-3; TRBD1 agrees at 11 bases. Looked up from germline, CDR1 is SGHDN and CDR2 is FVKESK. Trimming at V came to 5 bases and at J to 4 bases, leaving 11 bases not matched to a gene. The CDR3 consists of 17 residues. CDR3 in DNA: TGTGCCAGCAGCTGGGTTCTTGGACAGGGGGCCTCAGATACGCAGTATTTT. Protein sequence: CASSWVLGQGASDTQYF.

CDR3 DNA: TGTGCCAGCTCATGGGACAGGGTTGGAAACACCATATATTTT. Protein sequence: CASSWDRVGNTIYF. The chain links TRBV18 to TRBJ1-3; 9 positions agree with TRBD1. Germline values: CDR1 KGHSH, CDR2 LQKENI. With V trimmed by 5 bases and J by 3 bases, 2 bases remained unmatched. The CDR3 extends over 14 amino acids.

The chain combines TRBV28 with TRBJ1-2; the match to TRBD1 covers 8 bases. In germline, CDR1 is MDHEN, CDR2 SYDVKM. The V gene end was trimmed by 5 bases and the J gene end by 5 bases; junction bases not matched to a gene: 7. This CDR3 is built from 14 residues. CDR3 region: CASSIDRGGYGYTF. The CDR3 DNA follows: TGTGCCAGCAGTATTGACAGGGGAGGGTATGGCTACACCTTC.

This clone was found once. CDR3 region: CASSIPGGGEEQYF. The CDR3 DNA reads as TGTGCCAGCAGCATACCCGGGGGAGGGGAAGAGCAGTACTTC. This chain links TRBV11-2 with TRBJ2-7; TRBD2 aligns across 7 bases. CDR1 is SGHAT and CDR2 is FQNNGV in the germline V gene. The CDR3 totals 14 residues. After removal of 5 bases from V and 7 bases from J, the junction contained 11 bases not matched to a gene.

The chain uses TRBV5-4 and TRBJ2-2; TRBD1 might be the D (5 bases). V was trimmed by 2 bases and J by 6 bases, leaving 11 bases between them. Germline assignment: CDR1 SGHNT and CDR2 YYREEE (reference sequence). This CDR3 contains 14 residues. CDR3 nucleotide sequence: TGTGCCAGCAGCTTAAGGGGCAGCCCCGGGGAGCTGTTTTTT. This encodes CASSLRGSPGELFF.

This chain joins TRBV4-3 and TRBJ2-2; 7 positions agree with TRBD1. The CDR3 is 15 amino acids. The germline gives CDR1 LGHNA, CDR2 YSLEER. V gave up 4 bases and J gave up 5 bases; unmatched junction bases: 7. In nucleotides, the CDR3 is TGCGCCAGCAGCCTTGGAAGGGGGCGGACCGGGGAGCTGTTTTTT. It codes for CASSLGRGRTGELFF.

This chain connects TRBV7-8 to TRBJ2-7, with 8 bases fitting TRBD1. The CDR3 runs to 17 residues. Trimming at V came to 4 bases and at J to 0 bases, leaving 11 bases not matched to a gene. The germline V gene encodes CDR1 SGHVS and CDR2 FQNEAQ. This chain's CDR3 is CASSSKTGQGSSYEQYF. As DNA, the CDR3 is TGTGCCAGCAGCTCCAAAACCGGACAGGGAAGCTCCTACGAGCAGTACTTC.

The CDR3 loop reads CARSGGGGPIQYF. CDR3 coding DNA: TGTGCCAGAAGCGGCGGTGGGGGGCCGATACAGTACTTC. This chain joins TRBV5-3 and TRBJ2-4; D could derive from TRBD1 or TRBD2 (6 bases each). TRBV5-3 is sorted into the ORF group, with uncertain function. V lost 4 bases and J lost 13, with 18 bases in between. The CDR3 consists of 13 residues.

The rearrangement uses TRBV7-2 and TRBJ2-5; weak D call: TRBD1 (6 bases). Germline V gene sequence: CDR1 SGHTA, CDR2 FQGNSA. V lost 3 bases and J 5 bases, leaving 13 bases between the germline ends. This CDR3 is built from 14 residues. CDR3: CASSLDSHEETQYF. CDR3 nucleotides: TGTGCCAGCAGCTTGGACAGTCATGAGGAGACCCAGTACTTC.